This TCR beta chain is drawn from a study of blood T cells in healthy people across ages. For the second PCR, which ran for about 7 to 12 cycles, a sample-barcoded 5' primer and a J-beta primer mix were used. Researchers report that a template-switch adaptor with 12 random nucleotides tagged each cDNA molecule. MiXCR, applied by TCRdb to the 5' RACE reads, yields one record per CDR3 protein. The sample has around 1,000,000 distinct CDR3 sequences; more than 30% are singletons. The sequenced material came from blood. This clonotype originated in a young man in good health.

CDR3 bases: TGTGCCAGCAGTTTAGATGGGGGGAACCATGGCTACACCTTC. It codes for CASSLDGGNHGYTF. This rearrangement joins TRBV12-3 or TRBV12-4 to TRBJ1-2, with D possibly matching TRBD1 (5 bases). The CDR3 contains 14 residues. V lost 1 base, J lost 6 bases, and 12 bases lay in between.